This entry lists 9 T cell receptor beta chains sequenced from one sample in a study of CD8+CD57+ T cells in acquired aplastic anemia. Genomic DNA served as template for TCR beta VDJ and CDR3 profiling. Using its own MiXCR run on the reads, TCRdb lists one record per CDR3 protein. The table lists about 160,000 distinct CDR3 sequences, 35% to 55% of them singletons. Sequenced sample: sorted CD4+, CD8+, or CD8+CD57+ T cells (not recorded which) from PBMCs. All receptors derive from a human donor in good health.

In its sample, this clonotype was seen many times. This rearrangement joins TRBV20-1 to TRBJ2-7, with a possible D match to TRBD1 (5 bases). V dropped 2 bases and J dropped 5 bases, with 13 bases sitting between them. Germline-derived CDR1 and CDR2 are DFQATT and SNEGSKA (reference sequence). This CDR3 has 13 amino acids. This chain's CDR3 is CSARFAGINEQYF. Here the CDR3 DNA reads TGCAGTGCTAGATTCGCAGGGATTAACGAGCAGTACTTC.

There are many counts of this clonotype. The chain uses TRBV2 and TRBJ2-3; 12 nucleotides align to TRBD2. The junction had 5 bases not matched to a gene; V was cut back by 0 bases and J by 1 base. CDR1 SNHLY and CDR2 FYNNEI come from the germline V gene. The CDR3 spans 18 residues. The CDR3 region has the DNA TGTGCCAGCAGTGAAGCGCTCCGGACTAGCGGGGGCACAGATACGCAGTATTTT. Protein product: CASSEALRTSGGTDTQYF.

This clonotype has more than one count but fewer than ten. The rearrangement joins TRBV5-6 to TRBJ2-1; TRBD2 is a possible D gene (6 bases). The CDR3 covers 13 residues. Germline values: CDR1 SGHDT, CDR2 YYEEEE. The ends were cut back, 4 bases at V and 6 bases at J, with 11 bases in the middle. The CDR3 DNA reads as TGTGCCAGCAGCCCCGGCGGGGCCAATGAGCAGTTCTTC. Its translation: CASSPGGANEQFF. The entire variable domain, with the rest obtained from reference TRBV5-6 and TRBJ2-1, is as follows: DAGVTQSPTHLIKTRGQQVTLRCSPKSGHDTVSWYQQALGQGPQFIFQYYEEEERQRGNFPDRFSGHQFPNYSSELNVNALLLGDSALYLCASSPGGANEQFFGPGTRLTVL.

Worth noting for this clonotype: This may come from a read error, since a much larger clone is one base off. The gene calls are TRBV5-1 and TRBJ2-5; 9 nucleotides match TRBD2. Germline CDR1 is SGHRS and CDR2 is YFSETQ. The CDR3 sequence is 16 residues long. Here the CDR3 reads CASSRRTSVGQGTQYF. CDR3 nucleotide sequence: TGCGCCAGCAGCAGGAGGACTAGCGTGGGCCAAGGGACCCAGTACTTC.

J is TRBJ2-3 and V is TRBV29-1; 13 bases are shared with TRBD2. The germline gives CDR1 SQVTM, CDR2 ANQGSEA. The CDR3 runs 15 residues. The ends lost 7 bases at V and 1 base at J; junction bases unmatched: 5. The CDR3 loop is CSGIGTSGGTDTQYF. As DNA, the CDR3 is TGCAGCGGCATCGGGACTAGCGGGGGCACAGATACGCAGTATTTT.

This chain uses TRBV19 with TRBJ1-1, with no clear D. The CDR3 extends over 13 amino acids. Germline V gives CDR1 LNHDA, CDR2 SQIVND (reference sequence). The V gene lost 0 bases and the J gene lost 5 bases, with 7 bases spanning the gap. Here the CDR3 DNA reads TGTGCCAGTAGTATAGATGAGGAGACTGAAGCTTTCTTT. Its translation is CASSIDEETEAFF.

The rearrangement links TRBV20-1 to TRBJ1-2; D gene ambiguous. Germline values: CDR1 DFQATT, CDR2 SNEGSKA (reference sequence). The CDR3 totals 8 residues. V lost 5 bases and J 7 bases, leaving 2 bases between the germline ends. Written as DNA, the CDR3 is TGCAGTGCTCCTGGCTACACCTTC. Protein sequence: CSAPGYTF.

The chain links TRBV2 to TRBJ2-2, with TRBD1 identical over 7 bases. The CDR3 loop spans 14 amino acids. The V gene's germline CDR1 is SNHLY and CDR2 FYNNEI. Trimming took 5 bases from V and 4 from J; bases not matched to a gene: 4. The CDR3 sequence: CASSIDRATGELFF. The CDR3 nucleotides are TGTGCCAGCAGTATCGACAGGGCCACCGGGGAGCTGTTTTTT.

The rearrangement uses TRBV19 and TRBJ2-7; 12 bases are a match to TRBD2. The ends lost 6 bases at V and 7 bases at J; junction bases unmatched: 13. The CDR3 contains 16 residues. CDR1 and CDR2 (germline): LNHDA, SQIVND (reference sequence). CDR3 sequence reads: CASSRQPTSGSGEQYF. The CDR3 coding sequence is TGTGCCAGTAGCCGCCAACCGACTAGCGGGAGTGGGGAGCAGTACTTC.